One sample yielded the 16 T cell receptor beta chains listed below, sequenced in a study of Graves' ophthalmopathy and Graves' hyperthyroidism. Beta-chain TCR CDR3 regions were amplified from RNA transcripts. After a first-round RT-PCR with HTBI primers, a second-round multiplex PCR was run. TCRdb used MiXCR to reprocess the multiplex PCR reads, holding one entry per CDR3 protein. The data show roughly 420,000 distinct CDR3 sequences, around a fifth seen once. The source material was peripheral blood. The receptors come from a woman between 18 and 29 years old with stable Graves' hyperthyroidism.

There are many counts of this clonotype. V and J are TRBV28 and TRBJ2-5; D is unclear. V was pared by 2 bases and J by 0 bases, with 4 bases between. Germline lookup yields CDR1 MDHEN and CDR2 SYDVKM. The CDR3 loop spans 13 amino acids. The CDR3 region has the DNA TGTGCCAGCAGTTTAAACCACCAAGAGACCCAGTACTTC. Translating gives CASSLNHQETQYF.

This clonotype was observed many times. The chain employs TRBV20-1 and TRBJ1-1; TRBD1 is a possible D gene (5 bases). CDR1 and CDR2 (germline): DFQATT, SNEGSKA (reference sequence). V lost 6 bases to trimming and J lost 3 bases, with 17 bases between them. The CDR3 sequence is 14 residues long. CDR3 sequence reads: CSAPSGPRDTEAFF. The CDR3 DNA sequence: TGCAGTGCGCCCTCCGGGCCCAGGGACACTGAAGCTTTCTTT.

The table lists this clonotype with many counts. The chain recombines TRBV2 with TRBJ2-4; D ambiguous. Per the germline V gene, CDR1 is SNHLY and CDR2 is FYNNEI. V lost 3 bases and J 0 bases, leaving 9 bases between the germline ends. CDR3 size: 15 residues. The CDR3 bases are TGTGCCAGCAGTGATCACGGATTAGCCAAAAACATTCAGTACTTC. Translated: CASSDHGLAKNIQYF.

This clonotype was picked up many times. The chain has TRBV6-1 and TRBJ2-4; 9 nucleotides align to TRBD1. The CDR3 spans 12 residues. Germline-derived CDR1 and CDR2 are MNHNS and SASEGT. Germline trimming cut 10 bases from V and 7 bases from J; bases unmatched to any gene: 5. CDR3 coding DNA: TGTGCCACCAGACAGGGGGGGAACATTCAGTACTTC. Encoded protein: CATRQGGNIQYF.

This clonotype was counted many times. A junction end diverges from the germline sequence, so it may reflect a read error. The V gene is TRBV15, the J gene TRBJ2-5; 8 bases map to TRBD2. This CDR3 has 13 residues. Germline CDR1 and CDR2: LNHNV and YYDKDF (reference sequence). The CDR3 spells CATSSTASGWQDF. CDR3 nucleotides: TGTGCCACCAGCAGTACCGCTAGCGGGTGGCAAGACTTC.

This clonotype appeared many times. The chain carries TRBV20-1 and TRBJ2-7, with 8 bases matching TRBD1. The CDR3 runs to 16 residues. Unmatched junction bases numbered 15, after V lost 7 bases and J lost 1 base. Germline-derived CDR1 and CDR2 are DFQATT and SNEGSKA (reference sequence). CDR3 bases: TGCAGTGTCACTGGACAGGGCACAGGGGATTCCTACGAGCAGTACTTC. Residues: CSVTGQGTGDSYEQYF.

This clonotype was counted at least ten times. The chain links TRBV6-2 or TRBV6-3 to TRBJ2-7; 9 bases match TRBD1. Germline CDR1 reads MNHEY; CDR2 reads SVGEGT. Unmatched junction bases numbered 3, after V lost 5 bases and J lost 4 bases. There are 13 residues in the CDR3. CDR3 residues: CASSGTGIYEQYF. CDR3 in DNA: TGTGCCAGCAGTGGGACAGGGATTTACGAGCAGTACTTC.

This clonotype was detected ten times or more. The rearrangement joins TRBV5-1 to TRBJ2-5; no firm D call. The V gene lost 6 bases and the J gene lost 1 base, with 19 bases spanning the gap. The CDR3 runs 16 residues. Germline V gene data show CDR1 as SGHRS and CDR2 as YFSETQ. The DNA of the CDR3 is TGCGCCAGCAACCTTTCGAAGATTACCATCCAAGAGACCCAGTACTTC. Translated, it gives CASNLSKITIQETQYF.

This clonotype was seen many times. The CDR3 coding sequence is TGTGCCAGCAGCGTTCAGGGTATCGACACCGGGGAGCTGTTTTTT. Protein: CASSVQGIDTGELFF. This rearrangement joins TRBV7-2 to TRBJ2-2; tentatively, D is TRBD1 (5 bases). Germline-derived CDR1 and CDR2 are SGHTA and FQGNSA. CDR3 length: 15 residues. The V and J ends lost 5 bases and 3 bases respectively, with 13 bases between them.

This clonotype appeared many times. CDR3 sequence (DNA): TGTGCCAGCAGCTTCCGAGGCATTGGGGAGACCCAGTACTTC. Protein sequence: CASSFRGIGETQYF. The chain combines TRBV11-2 with TRBJ2-5, with no clear D. The germline V gene encodes CDR1 SGHAT and CDR2 FQNNGV. This CDR3 contains 14 residues. V lost 3 bases and J lost 5, with 13 bases in between.

The chain has TRBV11-3 and TRBJ2-7; no clear D gene. Germline V gene data show CDR1 as SGHNT and CDR2 as YENEEA. This CDR3 contains 12 residues. With 7 bases removed from V and 4 bases from J, the gap between germline ends came to 11 bases. The CDR3 nucleotides read TGTGCCAGCACCTACCTTCCTTACGAGCAGTACTTC. It yields the protein CASTYLPYEQYF.

This clonotype appeared many times. This chain's CDR3 is CASSDIGLAMETQYF. For the CDR3, the DNA is TGTGCCAGCAGTGATATCGGACTAGCAATGGAGACCCAGTACTTC. The rearrangement uses TRBV2 and TRBJ2-5; 8 bases align to TRBD2. The CDR3 consists of 15 residues. Germline-derived CDR1 and CDR2 are SNHLY and FYNNEI. Trimming removed 3 bases from V and 5 bases from J; junction bases left unmatched: 8.

This clonotype was counted ten times or more. V gene TRBV6-1 combines with J gene TRBJ1-1; D may be TRBD1 (5 bases). Per germline, CDR1 MNHNS and CDR2 SASEGT. V was shortened by 1 base and J by 3 bases, with 15 bases between the two germline ends. The CDR3 consists of 16 residues. The CDR3 is CASSEGWGVVDTEAFF. CDR3 nucleotide sequence: TGTGCCAGCAGTGAAGGGTGGGGGGTGGTAGACACTGAAGCTTTCTTT.

This clonotype was recorded many times. J is TRBJ2-7 and V is TRBV2, with TRBD2 matching 7 bases. The CDR3 runs 15 residues. The V gene's germline CDR1 is SNHLY and CDR2 FYNNEI. V gave up 2 bases and J gave up 4 bases; unmatched junction bases: 8. The chain's CDR3 is CASSESLAVPYEQYF. The CDR3 DNA reads TGTGCCAGCAGTGAATCCCTAGCGGTTCCTTACGAGCAGTACTTC.

This clonotype was found many times. V and J are TRBV12-3 or TRBV12-4 and TRBJ1-2; D is uncertain. V was shortened by 6 bases and J by 8 bases, with 16 bases between the two germline ends. The CDR3 is 13 residues long. The chain's CDR3 is CASRSPDDQGYTF. The CDR3 DNA reads as TGTGCCAGCAGATCTCCGGACGACCAGGGCTACACCTTC.

The sample holds many counts of this clonotype. The V call is TRBV3-1, the J call TRBJ1-5; no definite D call. V dropped 1 base and J dropped 2 bases, with 6 bases sitting between them. Germline V lookup: CDR1 LGHDT, CDR2 YNNKEL (reference sequence). The CDR3 is 14 residues long. For the CDR3, the DNA is TGTGCCAGCAGCCAAGGACGGGGCAATCAGCCCCAGCATTTT. This sequence encodes CASSQGRGNQPQHF.